This T cell receptor beta chain comes out of a study of CD8 T cells in ankylosing spondylitis (dated by TCRdb to about 2017). Background on the whole study: To find TCR variants linked to disease, the study profiled T cell receptor beta repertoires in ankylosing spondylitis patients and healthy donors. In total, the full study cohort was made up of 110 or so healthy donors and some 26 ankylosing spondylitis patients. Samples of peripheral blood were taken, and for ankylosing spondylitis patients, synovial fluid was collected as well. What the authors observed across the whole study: Significant enrichment of the disease-linked clones was reported in matched synovial fluid samples from ankylosing spondylitis patients. The disease-linked clones showed a CD8+ phenotype and occurred at relatively low frequencies in peripheral blood. Blood from ankylosing spondylitis patients appeared to be characterized by a TCR beta motif composed of roughly 8 highly homologous amino acid variants. Some motif variants were previously reported in synovial fluid and blood of reactive arthritis patients, suggesting common disease-initiation mechanisms.

Sequencing relied on an Illumina HiSeq 2500. Quantitative 5'-RACE with molecular barcodes was the method used to prepare the TCR beta libraries. The authors processed their data as follows. To identify disease-linked TCR variants, a new computational method was used, one built on a probabilistic model of VDJ rearrangement. TCRdb's own reprocessing of the public reads used fastp at Q25 and MiXCR and kept productive beta chains. Each CDR3 protein gets just one entry, which takes the most common genes and DNA from the rows behind it. TCRdb, rather than the study authors, made the V and J calls. This sample comprises around 230,000 distinct CDR3 sequences, about 9.1% of them detected only once. The ten largest account for about 6.8% of the sample. This clonotype came up many times. Its binding antigen is unknown. Per-base quality was not reported, and no clone a single base away is much larger than it.

The TCR was taken from a male donor with ankylosing spondylitis or in good health (not recorded which). The sample comprised blood, either unsorted or a sorted T cell fraction (not recorded which).

The nucleotide sequence is given as TGTGCCAGCAGCCAACCCCACGGGGATGGCTACACCTTC. Its product reads: CASSQPHGDGYTF. The chain is encoded by TRBV7-2 joined to TRBJ1-2; too little of a D gene remains to name it. Counted from cysteine to phenylalanine, this CDR3 has 13 amino acids. The retained sequence is limited to the CDR3, 39 bases, with the frame set at the first base. For CDR1 and CDR2, the germline V gene lists SGHTA and FQGNSA. Trimming costs V 5 bases and J 6 bases, and their ends lie 13 bases apart.